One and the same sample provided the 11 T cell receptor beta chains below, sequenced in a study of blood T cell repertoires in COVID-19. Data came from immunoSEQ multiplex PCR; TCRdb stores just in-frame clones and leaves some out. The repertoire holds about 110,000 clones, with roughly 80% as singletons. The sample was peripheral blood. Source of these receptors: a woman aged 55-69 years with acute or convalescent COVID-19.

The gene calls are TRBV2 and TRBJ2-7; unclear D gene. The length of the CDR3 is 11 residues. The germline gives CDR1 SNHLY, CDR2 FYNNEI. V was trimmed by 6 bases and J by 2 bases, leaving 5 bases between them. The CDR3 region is CASRSAYEQYF. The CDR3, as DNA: TGTGCCAGCAGATCGGCCTACGAGCAGTACTTC.

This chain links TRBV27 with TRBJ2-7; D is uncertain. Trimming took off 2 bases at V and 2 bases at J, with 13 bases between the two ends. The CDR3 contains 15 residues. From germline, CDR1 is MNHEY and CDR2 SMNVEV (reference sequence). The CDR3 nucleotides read TGTGCCAGCAGTTTAATGGCAGGTACAACCTACGAGCAGTACTTC. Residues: CASSLMAGTTYEQYF.

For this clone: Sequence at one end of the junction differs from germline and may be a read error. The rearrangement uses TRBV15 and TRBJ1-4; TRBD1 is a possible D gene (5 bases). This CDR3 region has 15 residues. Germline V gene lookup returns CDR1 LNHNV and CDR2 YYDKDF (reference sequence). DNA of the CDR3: TGTGCCACCAGCAGAGATCGGAGTAGGGAAGGGGCTGGCCTTTTT. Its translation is CATSRDRSREGAGLF.

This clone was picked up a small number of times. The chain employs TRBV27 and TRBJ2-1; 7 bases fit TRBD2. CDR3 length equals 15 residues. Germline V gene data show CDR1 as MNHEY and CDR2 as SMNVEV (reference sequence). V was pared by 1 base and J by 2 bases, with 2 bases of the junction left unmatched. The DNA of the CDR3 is TGTGCCAGCAGTTTATTTGGGGGGGCCTACAATGAGCAGTTCTTC. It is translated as CASSLFGGAYNEQFF.

CDR3 region: CASSAGGRGTDTQYF. The CDR3 DNA reads TGTGCCAGCAGCGCTGGGGGCAGGGGCACAGATACGCAGTATTTT. The J gene is TRBJ2-3, the V gene TRBV9; the D gene is possibly TRBD1 (6 bases). This CDR3 spans 15 amino acids. Germline-derived CDR1 and CDR2 are SGDLS and YYNGEE. The ends were cut back, 3 bases at V and 1 base at J, with 12 bases in the middle.

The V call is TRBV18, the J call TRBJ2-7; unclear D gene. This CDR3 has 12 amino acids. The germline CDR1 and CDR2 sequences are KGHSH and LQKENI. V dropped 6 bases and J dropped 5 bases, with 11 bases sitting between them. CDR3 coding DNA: TGTGCCAGCTCTTACGATAGTCACGAGCAGTACTTC. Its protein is CASSYDSHEQYF.

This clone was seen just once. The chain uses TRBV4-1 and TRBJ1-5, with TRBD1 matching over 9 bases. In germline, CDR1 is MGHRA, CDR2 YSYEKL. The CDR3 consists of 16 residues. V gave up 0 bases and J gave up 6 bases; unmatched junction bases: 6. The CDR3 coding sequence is TGCGCCAGCAGCCAAGAACACAGGGGGCTTAGTCAGCCCCAGCATTTT. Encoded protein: CASSQEHRGLSQPQHF.

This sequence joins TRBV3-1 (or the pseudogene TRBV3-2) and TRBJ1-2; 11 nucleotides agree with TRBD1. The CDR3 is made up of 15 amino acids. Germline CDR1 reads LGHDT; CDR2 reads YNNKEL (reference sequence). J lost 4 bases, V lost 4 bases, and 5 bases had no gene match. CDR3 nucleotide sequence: TGTGCCAGCAGCCCCTTGGACAGGGGGCCCTATGGCTACACCTTC. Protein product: CASSPLDRGPYGYTF.

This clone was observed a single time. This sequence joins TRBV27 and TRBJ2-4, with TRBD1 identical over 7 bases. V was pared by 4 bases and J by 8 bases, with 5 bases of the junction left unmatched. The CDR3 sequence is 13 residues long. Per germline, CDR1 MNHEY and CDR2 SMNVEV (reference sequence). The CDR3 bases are TGTGCCAGCAGTTGGGACAGTTCATACATTCAGTACTTC. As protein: CASSWDSSYIQYF.

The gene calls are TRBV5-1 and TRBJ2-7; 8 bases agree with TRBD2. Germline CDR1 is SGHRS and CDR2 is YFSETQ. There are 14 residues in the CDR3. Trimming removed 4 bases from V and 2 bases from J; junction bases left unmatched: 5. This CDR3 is CASSRSGGTYEQYF. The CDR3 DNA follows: TGCGCCAGCAGCCGCAGCGGGGGCACCTACGAGCAGTACTTC.

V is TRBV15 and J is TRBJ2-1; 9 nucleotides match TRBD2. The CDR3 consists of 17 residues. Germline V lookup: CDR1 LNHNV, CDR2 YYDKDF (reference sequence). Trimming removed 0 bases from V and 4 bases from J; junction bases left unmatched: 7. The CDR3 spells CATSREIMAGGYNEQFF. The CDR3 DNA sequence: TGTGCCACCAGCAGAGAAATCATGGCGGGAGGGTACAATGAGCAGTTCTTC.